One and the same sample provided the 6 T cell receptor beta chains below, sequenced in a study of T-cell memory formation after mild COVID-19. TCRdb reprocessed the 5' RACE reads via MiXCR and lists one record per CDR3 protein. The sample lists 110,000 to 150,000 distinct CDR3 sequences; roughly 24% were seen once. Material: PBMCs or a T cell subset sorted from them (not recorded which). Every receptor here comes from an adult woman who had mild COVID-19 (a few samples of this study predate the infection). Cell type and time point are not known.

V and J are TRBV13 and TRBJ2-5; TRBD2 matches 7 bases. This CDR3 is built from 15 residues. Trimming cost V 0 bases and J 2 bases; bases outside gene matches: 3. Germline V gene data show CDR1 as PRHDT and CDR2 as FYEKMQ (reference sequence). CDR3 protein: CASSLGGGLQETQYF. For the CDR3, the DNA is TGTGCCAGCAGCTTAGGTGGGGGACTACAAGAGACCCAGTACTTC.

This clonotype was seen a handful of times. The genes are TRBV6-5 and TRBJ2-7; possible D gene TRBD2, 5 bases. V was trimmed by 2 bases and J by 3 bases, leaving 17 bases between them. Per germline, CDR1 MNHEY and CDR2 SVGAGI. This CDR3 has 16 residues. CDR3 region: CASSYSVTGIGYEQYF. The CDR3 bases are TGTGCCAGCAGTTACAGTGTAACCGGGATCGGCTACGAGCAGTACTTC.

J is TRBJ2-5 and V is TRBV13; 11 bases are a match to TRBD2. Germline CDR1 and CDR2: PRHDT and FYEKMQ (reference sequence). The length of the CDR3 is 16 residues. V lost 0 bases and J lost 4; bases outside the gene matches: 4. The CDR3 loop reads CASSLGLAGEGETQYF. CDR3 nucleotide sequence: TGTGCCAGCAGCTTAGGACTAGCGGGAGAGGGAGAGACCCAGTACTTC.

This rearrangement joins TRBV25-1 to TRBJ2-1; maybe TRBD2 (6 bases). The CDR3 is 16 residues long. Per germline, CDR1 MGHDK and CDR2 SYGVNS. The V end was cut by 6 bases, the J end by 0 bases, with 15 bases between. This CDR3 is CASRDSGGSSYNEQFF. CDR3 coding DNA: TGTGCCAGCAGAGATAGCGGAGGCAGCTCCTACAATGAGCAGTTCTTC.

This chain links TRBV9 with TRBJ2-1, with D perhaps assigned TRBD1 or TRBD2 (6 bases each). V was pared by 4 bases and J by 6 bases, with 17 bases between. This CDR3 comprises 15 residues. From germline, CDR1 is SGDLS and CDR2 YYNGEE. The CDR3 is CASSISGGPGNEQFF. CDR3 bases: TGTGCCAGCAGCATCTCCGGGGGCCCCGGCAATGAGCAGTTCTTC.

Only a few counts were recorded for this clonotype. The V and J genes are TRBV7-8 and TRBJ1-1; maybe TRBD1 (5 bases). Trimming took off 1 base at V and 1 base at J, with 10 bases between the two ends. CDR3 length equals 15 residues. Germline V lookup: CDR1 SGHVS, CDR2 FQNEAQ. In DNA form, the CDR3 reads TGTGCCAGCAGCTTAGGGGACGGCGGGAACACTGAAGCTTTCTTT. This sequence encodes CASSLGDGGNTEAFF. Together with reference TRBV7-8 and TRBJ1-1, the CDR3 gives the full variable domain: GAGVSQSPRYKVAKRGQDVALRCDPISGHVSLFWYQQALGQGPEFLTYFQNEAQLDKSGLPSDRFFAERPEGSVSTLKIQRTQQEDSAVYLCASSLGDGGNTEAFFGQGTRLTVV.